The present T cell receptor beta chain was sequenced within a study of blood T cell repertoires in COVID-19. Overall study: The samples span acute and convalescent COVID-19 from the United States, Italy and Spain. T cells, B-cell-depleted T cells, or PBMCs supplied cDNA or gDNA.

V dropped 5 bases and J dropped 4 bases, with 9 bases sitting between them. Germline lookup yields CDR1 LNHDA and CDR2 SQIVND (reference sequence). The CDR3 covers 13 residues. Original handling: Amplification from reference gene primers served as the basis for estimated nucleated cell counts. TCRdb keeps only in-frame clones here, not all; method: immunoSEQ multiplex PCR. From that table come the V and J calls and clone size; the DNA was used to work out D and trimming. The data show about 90,000 clones, 75% to 85% seen once. The chain couples TRBV19 to TRBJ1-5, with D perhaps TRBD1 (6 bases). The sequencing input was peripheral blood. The sequence derives from a woman aged 70 to 79 with acute or convalescent COVID-19. This CDR3 reads CASSLDRNQPQHF. The CDR3 nucleotides read TGTGCCAGTAGTCTGGACAGAAATCAGCCCCAGCATTTT.